This paragraph covers one TCR beta chain sequence. Its target is unknown. Around 28 ml of peripheral blood was collected per donor. Measured with immunoSEQ multiplex PCR; TCRdb has only the in-frame clones, and not every one. The table shows approximately 20,000 clones, with 80% to 95% occurring only once. This sample is part of a study of untreated major depressive disorder. The study, taken as a whole, reports: CD4+ T cells from depressed patients used TRBV05-01 (Vbeta 5.1) more often than controls. Sequencing showed nonsignificant TRBV25-01 and TRBV02-01 differences matching flow cytometry.

V gave up 3 bases and J gave up 4 bases; unmatched junction bases: 7. Germline CDR1 and CDR2: MNHEY and SMNVEV (reference sequence). CDR3 size: 16 residues. V gene TRBV27 combines with J gene TRBJ2-7; 12 nucleotides align to TRBD2. Sequenced sample: CD4+ T cells from PBMCs. This TCR was sampled from a man aged 25 to 40 in good health. The CDR3 spells CASSFLGTSGLYEQYF. The CDR3 nucleotides are TGTGCCAGCAGTTTCCTCGGGACTAGCGGGTTATACGAGCAGTACTTC.